Listed below are T cell receptor beta chains from one sample, sequenced in a study of T-cell reconstitution after alpha-beta-depleted transplantation in children. TCRdb ran MiXCR on the PCR reads and lists one entry per CDR3 protein. The repertoire holds 500,000 or so distinct CDR3 sequences, more than 9.5% seen once, with less than 15% in the top ten. The source material was PBMCs, mostly from graft donor cells, sampled 180 days after TCRalphabeta/CD19-depleted stem cell transplant. The receptors were gathered from a female patient aged 2-9 years who had a stem cell transplant for aplastic anemia, so the T cells may come from the graft donor. Both conserved end residues are part of each CDR3. The order of the fields is clone size, CDR3 length, J gene, D gene, V gene, CDR3 DNA, CDR3 protein. A D gene is named only where the DNA matches it firmly. Clone size, where shown, is once, few, many, or a class for clones that have expanded.

few 18 TRBJ2-6 . TRBV13 TGTGCCAGCAGCCAAGGGGTCACTCGGCTTTCTGGGGCCAACGTCCTGACTTTC CASSQGVTRLSGANVLTF
few 17 TRBJ2-2 TRBD2 TRBV9 TGTGCCAGCAGCGCGATGTCCGGGACTAGTCGGGCCGGGGAGCTGTTTTTT CASSAMSGTSRAGELFF
. 15 TRBJ1-3 TRBD1 TRBV6-1 TGTGCCAGCATCAGCTACAGGGGGCCTGGAAACACCATATATTTT CASISYRGPGNTIYF
. 14 TRBJ2-1 . TRBV29-1 TGCAGCGTTTGGGACCATAAGACCTACAATGAGCAGTTCTTC CSVWDHKTYNEQFF
. 17 TRBJ1-5 . TRBV7-8 TGTGCCAGCATCCTCATAAAGACCGGGATTGGGTATCAGCCCCAGCATTTT CASILIKTGIGYQPQHF
many 16 TRBJ2-2 TRBD1 TRBV5-1 TGCGCCAGCAGCACGTCCGGGACAGCGAACACCGGGGAGCTGTTTTTT CASSTSGTANTGELFF
. 17 TRBJ2-7 TRBD2 TRBV11-2 TGTGCCAGCAGCTCCCTCCTGACTAGCGGAATGTCCTACGAGCAGTACTTC CASSSLLTSGMSYEQYF
. 14 TRBJ2-1 TRBD1 TRBV5-6 TGTGCCAGCAGCCGGGTGACAGGGCACAATGAGCAGTTCTTC CASSRVTGHNEQFF
few 18 TRBJ2-7 TRBD2 TRBV3-1 TGTGCCAGCAGCCCCAGGACTAGCGGGAGGGAAATCTGGAACGAGCAGTACTTC CASSPRTSGREIWNEQYF
few 15 TRBJ1-1 . TRBV9 TGTGCCAGCAGCGCCCAGACAAATCTAAACACTGAAGCTTTCTTT CASSAQTNLNTEAFF
. 12 TRBJ1-5 . TRBV7-9 TGTGCCAGCAGTCCAGGGTCTCGGCCCCAGCATTTT CASSPGSRPQHF
. 15 TRBJ2-3 TRBD2 TRBV28 TGTGCCAGCAGTCCTTTAGCGGGAGCTGAAGATACGCAGTATTTT CASSPLAGAEDTQYF